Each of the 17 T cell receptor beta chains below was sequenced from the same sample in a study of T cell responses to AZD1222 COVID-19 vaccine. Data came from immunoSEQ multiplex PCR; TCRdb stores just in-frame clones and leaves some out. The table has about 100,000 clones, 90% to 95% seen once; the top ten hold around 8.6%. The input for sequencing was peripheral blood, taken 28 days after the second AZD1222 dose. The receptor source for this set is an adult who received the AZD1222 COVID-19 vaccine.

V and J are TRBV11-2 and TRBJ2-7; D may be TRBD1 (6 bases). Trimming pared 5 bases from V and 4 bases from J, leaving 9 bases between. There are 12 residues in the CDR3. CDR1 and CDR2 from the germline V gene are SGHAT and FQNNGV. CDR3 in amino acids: CASSNRAYEQYF. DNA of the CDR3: TGTGCCAGCAGCAACAGGGCGTACGAGCAGTACTTC. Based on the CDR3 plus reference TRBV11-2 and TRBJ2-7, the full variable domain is EAGVAQSPRYKIIEKRQSVAFWCNPISGHATLYWYQQILGQGPKLLIQFQNNGVVDDSQLPKDRFSAERLKGVDSTLKIQPAKLEDSAVYLCASSNRAYEQYFGPGTRLTVT.

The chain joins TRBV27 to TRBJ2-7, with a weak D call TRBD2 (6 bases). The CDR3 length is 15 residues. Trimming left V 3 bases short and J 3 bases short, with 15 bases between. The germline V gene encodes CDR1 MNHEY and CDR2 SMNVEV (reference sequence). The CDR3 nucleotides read TGTGCCAGCAGTTTTGGGAGTAGCGGCCTCTACGAGCAGTACTTC. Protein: CASSFGSSGLYEQYF.

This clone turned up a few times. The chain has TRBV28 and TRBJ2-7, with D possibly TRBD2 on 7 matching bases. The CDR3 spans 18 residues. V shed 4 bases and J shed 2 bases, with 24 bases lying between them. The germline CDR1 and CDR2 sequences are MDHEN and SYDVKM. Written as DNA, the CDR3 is TGTGCCAGCAGTTCGGTAGGGGGGAGCGGGACCATCGCCTACGAGCAGTACTTC. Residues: CASSSVGGSGTIAYEQYF.

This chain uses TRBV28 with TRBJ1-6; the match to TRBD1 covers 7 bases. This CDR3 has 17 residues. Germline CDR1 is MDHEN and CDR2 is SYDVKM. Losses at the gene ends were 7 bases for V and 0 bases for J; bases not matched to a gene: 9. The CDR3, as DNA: TGTGCCAGCACAGGGGGGGCTCCAAGCTCCTATAATTCACCCCTCCACTTT. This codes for CASTGGAPSSYNSPLHF.

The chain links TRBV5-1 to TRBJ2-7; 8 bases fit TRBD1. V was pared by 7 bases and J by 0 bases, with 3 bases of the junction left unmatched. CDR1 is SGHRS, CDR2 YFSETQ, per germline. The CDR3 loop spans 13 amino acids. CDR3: CASSQGVSYEQYF. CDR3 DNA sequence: TGCGCCAGCTCACAGGGGGTCTCCTACGAGCAGTACTTC.

For the CDR3, the DNA is TGTGCCAGCAGAACGGGCCGCGGGCGAAATCAGCCCCAGCATTTT. This encodes CASRTGRGRNQPQHF. The V call is TRBV28, the J call TRBJ1-5; no clear D gene. This CDR3 is 15 amino acids long. Germline V lookup: CDR1 MDHEN, CDR2 SYDVKM. With 6 bases removed from V and 4 bases from J, the gap between germline ends came to 16 bases.

Here the CDR3 reads CASSPSGREPQHF. The CDR3 DNA reads as TGTGCCAGCAGCCCAAGTGGCAGGGAGCCCCAGCATTTT. This chain connects TRBV6-5 to TRBJ1-5; maybe TRBD1 (5 bases). Germline V gives CDR1 MNHEY, CDR2 SVGAGI. Trimming pared 6 bases from V and 8 bases from J, leaving 14 bases between. This CDR3 is 13 amino acids long.

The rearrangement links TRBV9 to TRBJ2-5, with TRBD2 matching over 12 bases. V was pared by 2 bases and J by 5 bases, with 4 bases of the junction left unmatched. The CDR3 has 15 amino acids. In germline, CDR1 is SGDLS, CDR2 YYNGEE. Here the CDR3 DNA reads TGTGCCAGCAGCGTTACGACTAGCGGGAGCGAGACCCAGTACTTC. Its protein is CASSVTTSGSETQYF.

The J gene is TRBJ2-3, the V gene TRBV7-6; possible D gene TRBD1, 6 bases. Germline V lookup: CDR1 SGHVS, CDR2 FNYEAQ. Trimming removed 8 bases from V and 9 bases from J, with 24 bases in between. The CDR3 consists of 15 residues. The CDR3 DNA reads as TGTGCCAGCGCCCCCTCAGACCACCTCAGGGGAACGCAGTATTTT. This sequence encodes CASAPSDHLRGTQYF.

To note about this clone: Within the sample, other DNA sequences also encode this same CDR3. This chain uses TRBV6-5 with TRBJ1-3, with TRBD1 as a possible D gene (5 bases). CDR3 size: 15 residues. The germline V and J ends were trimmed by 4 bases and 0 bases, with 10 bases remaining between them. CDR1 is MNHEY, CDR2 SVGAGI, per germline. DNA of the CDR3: TGTGCCAGCAGTTGGGGGAGGGGCTCTGGAAACACCATATATTTT. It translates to CASSWGRGSGNTIYF.

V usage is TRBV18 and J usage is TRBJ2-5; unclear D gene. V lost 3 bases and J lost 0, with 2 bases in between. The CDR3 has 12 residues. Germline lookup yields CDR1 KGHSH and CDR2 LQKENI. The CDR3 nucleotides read TGTGCCAGCTCACCGGACCAAGAGACCCAGTACTTC. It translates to CASSPDQETQYF.

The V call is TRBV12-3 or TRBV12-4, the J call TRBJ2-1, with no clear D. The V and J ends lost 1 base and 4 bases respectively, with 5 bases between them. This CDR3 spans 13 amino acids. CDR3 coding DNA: TGTGCCAGCAGTTTAGAATCTTACAATGAGCAGTTCTTC. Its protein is CASSLESYNEQFF.

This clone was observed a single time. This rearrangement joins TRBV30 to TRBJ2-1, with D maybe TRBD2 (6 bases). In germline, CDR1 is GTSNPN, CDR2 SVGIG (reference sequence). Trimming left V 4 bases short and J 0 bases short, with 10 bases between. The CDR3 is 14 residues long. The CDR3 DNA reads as TGTGCCTGGACGGGGACTTCCTCCTACAATGAGCAGTTCTTC. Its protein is CAWTGTSSYNEQFF.

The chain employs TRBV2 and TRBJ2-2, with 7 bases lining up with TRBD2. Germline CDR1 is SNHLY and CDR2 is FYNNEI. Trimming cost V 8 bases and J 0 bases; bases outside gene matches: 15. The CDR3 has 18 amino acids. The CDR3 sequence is CASHPYLRTRANTGELFF. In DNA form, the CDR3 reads TGTGCCAGCCACCCCTACCTCAGGACTAGAGCGAACACCGGGGAGCTGTTTTTT.

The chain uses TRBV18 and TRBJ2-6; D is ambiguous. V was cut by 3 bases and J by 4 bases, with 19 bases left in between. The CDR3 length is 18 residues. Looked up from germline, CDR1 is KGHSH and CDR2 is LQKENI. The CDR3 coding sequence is TGTGCCAGCTCACCGGCGGTTGCCGCTTTGGGCGGGGCCAACGTCCTGACTTTC. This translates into CASSPAVAALGGANVLTF.

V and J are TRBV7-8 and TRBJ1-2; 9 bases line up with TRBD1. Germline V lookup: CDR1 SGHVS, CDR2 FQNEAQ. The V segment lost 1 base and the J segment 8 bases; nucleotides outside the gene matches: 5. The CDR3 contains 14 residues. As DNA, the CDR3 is TGTGCCAGCAGCTTAGGTGGGACAGGGCGAGGCTACACCTTC. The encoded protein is CASSLGGTGRGYTF.

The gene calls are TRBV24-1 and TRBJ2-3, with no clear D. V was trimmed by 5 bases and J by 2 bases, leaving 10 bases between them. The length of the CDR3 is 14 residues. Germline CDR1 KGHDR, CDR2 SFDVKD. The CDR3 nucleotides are TGTGCCACCAGTGGAGTGCCCAACACAGATACGCAGTATTTT. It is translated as CATSGVPNTDTQYF.